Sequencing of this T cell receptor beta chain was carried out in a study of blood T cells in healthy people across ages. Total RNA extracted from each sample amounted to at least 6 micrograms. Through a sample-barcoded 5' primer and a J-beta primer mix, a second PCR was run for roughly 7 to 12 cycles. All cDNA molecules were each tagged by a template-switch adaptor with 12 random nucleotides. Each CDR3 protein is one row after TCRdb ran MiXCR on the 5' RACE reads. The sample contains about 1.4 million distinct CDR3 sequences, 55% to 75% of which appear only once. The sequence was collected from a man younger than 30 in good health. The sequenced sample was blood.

The CDR3: CASSDSASGVLSTQYF. Here the CDR3 DNA reads TGTGCCAGCAGTGACTCGGCTAGCGGGGTTCTGAGTACGCAGTATTTT. The rearrangement links TRBV6-4 to TRBJ2-3; TRBD2 matches 9 bases. The CDR3 length is 16 residues. Per the germline V gene, CDR1 is MRHNA and CDR2 is SNTAGT. The V segment lost 0 bases and the J segment 8 bases; nucleotides outside the gene matches: 9.